This T cell receptor beta chain was found in a study of shared clonotypes between healthy human individuals. Study-level points and caveats: Compared with memory subsets, naive subsets generally had larger estimated richness.

A note on this clone: Its antigen is still unknown.

The V gene lost 0 bases and the J gene lost 0 bases, with 6 bases spanning the gap. The germline V gene encodes CDR1 LNHNV and CDR2 YYDKDF (reference sequence). The CDR3 length is 15 residues. In the naive CD8 group, cells lacked CD45RO and were positively selected for CCR7, so terminally differentiated effector memory CD45RA+ cells were left out. Only Caucasian adults living in Nashville, Tennessee served as donors. The method was immunoSEQ multiplex PCR; TCRdb's version includes in-frame clones alone and lacks a portion of them. The data contain roughly 2,000,000 clones, 80% to 95% of them singletons.

V is TRBV15 and J is TRBJ1-3, with D hard to call. The sequenced sample was naive CD8+ T cells from PBMCs. This receptor was obtained from a man younger than 35 in good health. Some clones in this sample may be carry-over from other donors' samples. Here the CDR3 reads CATSREESSGNTIYF. The CDR3 DNA follows: TGTGCCACCAGCAGAGAGGAGAGCTCTGGAAACACCATATATTTT.